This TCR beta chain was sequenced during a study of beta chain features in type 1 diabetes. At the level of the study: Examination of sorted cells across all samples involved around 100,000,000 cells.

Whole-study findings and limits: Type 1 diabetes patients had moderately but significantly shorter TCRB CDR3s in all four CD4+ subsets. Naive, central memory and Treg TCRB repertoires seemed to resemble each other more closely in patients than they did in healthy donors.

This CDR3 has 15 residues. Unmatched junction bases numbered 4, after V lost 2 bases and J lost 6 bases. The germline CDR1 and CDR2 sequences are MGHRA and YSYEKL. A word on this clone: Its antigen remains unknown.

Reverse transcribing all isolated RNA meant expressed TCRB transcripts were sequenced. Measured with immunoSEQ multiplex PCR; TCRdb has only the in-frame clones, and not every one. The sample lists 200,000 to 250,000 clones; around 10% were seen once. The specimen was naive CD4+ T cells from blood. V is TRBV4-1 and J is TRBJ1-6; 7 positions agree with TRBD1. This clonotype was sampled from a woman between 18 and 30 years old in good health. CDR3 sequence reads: CASSQRDSPNSPLHF. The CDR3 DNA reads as TGCGCCAGCAGCCAAAGGGACAGTCCTAATTCACCCCTCCACTTT.